These 21 T cell receptor beta chains came from one sample sequenced in a study of T-cell reconstitution after alpha-beta-depleted transplantation in children (dated by TCRdb to 2016 to 2017). The meaning of the sample's treatment or condition label: allogeneic hematopoietic cell transplantation with graft depleted of TCRalphabeta T cells and CD19 B cells. Libraries came from PCR. The sample was run on an Illumina HiSeq 2500. TCR libraries were prepared with molecular barcoding, using unique molecular identifiers to normalize TCRbeta repertoire quantification. The public reads were reanalyzed by TCRdb: fastp trimming at Q25, MiXCR alignment, in-frame beta chains only. Rows with one shared CDR3 protein collapse into an entry with the most common genes and DNA. A total of roughly 160,000 distinct CDR3 sequences appear in this sample, around 10% of them only once. The top ten clonotypes cover roughly an eighth of the sample.

The sequences come from PBMCs, collected before TCRalphabeta/CD19-depleted stem cell transplant. The receptors here all came from a boy between 2 and 10 years old with acute myeloid leukemia, due to receive a stem cell transplant.

With respect to this clonotype: A single base separates this from a much larger clone, so it may be a read error. V and J are TRBV18 and TRBJ1-5, with no clear D. Per the germline V gene, CDR1 is KGHSH and CDR2 is LQKENI. The CDR3 runs to 13 residues. This chain's CDR3 is CANSATVNQPQHF. The DNA for the CDR3 is TGTGCCAACTCAGCCACAGTCAATCAGCCCCAGCATTTT.

This clonotype occurred many times. The V and J genes are TRBV6-1 and TRBJ2-1; 10 bases line up with TRBD1. Germline-derived CDR1 and CDR2 are MNHNS and SASEGT. The CDR3 covers 14 residues. Germline trimming cut 4 bases from V and 9 bases from J; bases unmatched to any gene: 6. The CDR3 DNA sequence: TGTGCCAGCAGTGCTGGGACAGGGGCCGGTGAGCAGTTCTTC. Its protein product is CASSAGTGAGEQFF.

This clonotype was recorded at least ten times. The V call is TRBV20-1, the J call TRBJ2-3, with D tentatively TRBD1 (7 bases). This CDR3 contains 15 residues. Between the trimmed V and J ends, which lost 0 bases and 2 bases, there was a span of 12 bases. Germline V gives CDR1 DFQATT, CDR2 SNEGSKA (reference sequence). In nucleotides, the CDR3 is TGCAGTGCTAGAGAGGGGGGACAGTACACAGATACGCAGTATTTT. This translates into CSAREGGQYTDTQYF.

This clonotype was observed at least ten times. V gene TRBV3-1 combines with J gene TRBJ1-2; D is ambiguous. Germline V CDR1 and CDR2: LGHDT, YNNKEL (reference sequence). CDR3 length equals 14 residues. The V end lost 2 bases, the J end lost 2 bases, and 9 bases lay between the germline ends. CDR3 protein: CASSQNRINYGYTF. CDR3 nucleotides: TGTGCCAGCAGCCAAAACAGAATAAACTATGGCTACACCTTC.

This clonotype has ten or more counts. V gene TRBV5-1 combines with J gene TRBJ2-1, with a tentative D call TRBD2 (5 bases). V lost 4 bases and J lost 0, with 32 bases in between. The germline CDR1 and CDR2 sequences are SGHRS and YFSETQ. The CDR3 has 22 residues. CDR3 loop: CASSKSSGGEIGFASSYNEQFF. CDR3 in DNA: TGCGCCAGCAGCAAGTCGAGCGGTGGGGAAATAGGTTTTGCCAGCTCCTACAATGAGCAGTTCTTC.

This clonotype was counted many times. The genes are TRBV12-3 or TRBV12-4 and TRBJ1-2; 9 bases match TRBD1. V gave up 4 bases and J gave up 3 bases; unmatched junction bases: 6. The CDR3 length is 15 residues. The chain's CDR3 is CASSSPGQGDYGYTF. CDR3 coding DNA: TGTGCCAGCAGTTCGCCGGGACAGGGAGACTATGGCTACACCTTC.

This clonotype was seen repeatedly, ten times or more. This sequence joins TRBV28 and TRBJ2-5; D is possibly TRBD2 (5 bases). Germline V gene sequence: CDR1 MDHEN, CDR2 SYDVKM. The CDR3 has 15 amino acids. Trimming cost V 6 bases and J 2 bases, with 16 bases left between them. Written as DNA, the CDR3 is TGTGCCAGCAGAGGCGCGGCCGGGGAACAAGAGACCCAGTACTTC. Its protein is CASRGAAGEQETQYF.

Many counts were recorded for this clonotype. The chain recombines TRBV6-1 with TRBJ2-7; 9 positions agree with TRBD1. CDR1 is MNHNS, CDR2 SASEGT, per germline. The CDR3 is 15 residues long. V was pared by 6 bases and J by 6 bases, with 12 bases of the junction left unmatched. The CDR3 spells CASSAYRGQGFEQYF. CDR3 nucleotides: TGTGCCAGCAGCGCCTACCGGGGACAGGGTTTCGAGCAGTACTTC.

There are many counts of this clonotype. The chain couples TRBV18 to TRBJ2-7; unclear D gene. The CDR3 consists of 12 residues. V lost 2 bases and J lost 4, with 6 bases in between. Germline loops: CDR1 KGHSH, CDR2 LQKENI. In DNA, the CDR3 is TGTGCCAGCTCACCAACCTTATACGAGCAGTACTTC. It yields the protein CASSPTLYEQYF.

J is TRBJ2-5 and V is TRBV2, with 8 bases lining up with TRBD2. The CDR3 is 15 amino acids. The germline gives CDR1 SNHLY, CDR2 FYNNEI. J gave up 2 bases and V 2 bases, and 4 bases lay outside the gene matches. CDR3 nucleotides: TGTGCCAGCAGTGAATTTACGGGGGGGCAAGAGACCCAGTACTTC. As protein: CASSEFTGGQETQYF.

This clonotype was recorded many times. The chain links TRBV4-1 to TRBJ2-3; D is unresolved. V was pared by 0 bases and J by 2 bases, with 6 bases between. This CDR3 has 14 residues. Germline V gives CDR1 MGHRA, CDR2 YSYEKL. CDR3 in amino acids: CASSQETSTDTQYF. CDR3 nucleotide sequence: TGCGCCAGCAGCCAAGAAACCTCCACAGATACGCAGTATTTT.

This clonotype has a count of ten or more. The gene calls are TRBV4-1 and TRBJ1-5; D remains unclear. The CDR3 has 15 residues. With 4 bases removed from V and 0 bases from J, the gap between germline ends came to 10 bases. Germline CDR1 and CDR2: MGHRA and YSYEKL. CDR3 sequence (DNA): TGCGCCAGCAGCCCAAGGGAGGGTAGCAATCAGCCCCAGCATTTT. Translation: CASSPREGSNQPQHF.

The table lists this clonotype with many counts. The V gene is TRBV2, the J gene TRBJ2-3; 10 bases are shared with TRBD2. The germline V gene has CDR1 SNHLY and CDR2 FYNNEI. The CDR3 has 17 amino acids. V lost 3 bases to trimming and J lost 0 bases; unmatched junction nucleotides: 6. This chain's CDR3 is CASSEGLAIPSTDTQYF. CDR3 DNA sequence: TGTGCCAGCAGTGAGGGACTAGCGATTCCGAGCACAGATACGCAGTATTTT.

Comments on this clonotype: Given a much more abundant clone one base away, this may be a read error. V is TRBV11-1 and J is TRBJ2-2, with 10 positions matching TRBD2. Germline CDR1 is SGHAT and CDR2 is FQDESV (reference sequence). The CDR3 is 20 residues long. Losses at the gene ends were 5 bases for V and 5 bases for J; bases not matched to a gene: 20. CDR3 coding DNA: TGTGCCAGCAGCACCACCATCCACAGTACTAGCGGGAAAGGAACCGGGGAGCTGTTTTTT. Translation: CASSTTIHSTSGKGTGELFF.

This clonotype occurred many times. For the CDR3, the DNA is TGTGCCAGCAGCAAACTAGCGGGGGCGAACACCGGGGAGCTGTTTTTT. This encodes CASSKLAGANTGELFF. The chain recombines TRBV7-9 with TRBJ2-2, with 11 bases that match TRBD2. The CDR3 extends over 16 amino acids. Germline CDR1 is SEHNR and CDR2 is FQNEAQ (reference sequence). Trimming took 5 bases from V and 0 from J; bases not matched to a gene: 2.

This clonotype was detected many times. V usage is TRBV10-3 and J usage is TRBJ1-1, with 7 bases lining up with TRBD1. Losses at the gene ends were 3 bases for V and 6 bases for J; bases not matched to a gene: 7. The CDR3 contains 14 residues. Germline values: CDR1 ENHRY, CDR2 SYGVKD. CDR3 loop: CAISETGVIPEAFF. CDR3 in DNA: TGTGCCATCAGTGAAACAGGGGTGATACCTGAAGCTTTCTTT.

The V and J genes are TRBV20-1 and TRBJ2-3; 12 nucleotides agree with TRBD2. V lost 5 bases to trimming and J lost 3 bases; unmatched junction nucleotides: 6. CDR3 length: 15 amino acids. CDR1 is DFQATT and CDR2 is SNEGSKA in the germline V gene (reference sequence). CDR3 amino acids: CSAWGTSGLTDTQYF. The CDR3 nucleotides read TGCAGTGCTTGGGGGACTAGCGGGTTGACAGATACGCAGTATTTT.

In this sample, this clonotype turned up many times. This chain joins TRBV29-1 and TRBJ2-7; D unclear. This CDR3 is built from 10 residues. Trimming shortened V by 4 bases and J by 5 bases, and 6 bases separated the two germline ends. The V gene's germline CDR1 is SQVTM and CDR2 ANQGSEA. The CDR3 loop is CSVVQHEQYF. The CDR3 DNA sequence: TGCAGCGTTGTTCAGCACGAGCAGTACTTC.

This clonotype has a count of ten or more. The junction departs from the called germline gene at one end, perhaps through a read error. The rearrangement links TRBV7-7 to TRBJ2-2; 9 bases are a match to TRBD1. This CDR3 has 14 amino acids. Germline values: CDR1 SSHAT, CDR2 FNYEAQ (reference sequence). The DNA of the CDR3 is TGTGCTAGCAGCTTGACAGGGGGACACGGGGAGCTGTTTTTT. Protein product: CASSLTGGHGELFF.

As regards this clonotype: A much larger clonotype is one base distant, so this may be a read error. This chain connects TRBV5-6 to TRBJ2-2; no firm D call. V gave up 4 bases and J gave up 4 bases, with 17 bases separating them. This CDR3 is built from 16 residues. CDR1 SGHDT and CDR2 YYEEEE come from the germline V gene. DNA for the CDR3: TGTGCCAGCAGCAAATGGTACGATGCCCGCACCGGGGAGCTGTTTTTT. Protein product: CASSKWYDARTGELFF.

This clonotype was found many times. The rearrangement uses TRBV5-1 and TRBJ2-7; tentatively, D is TRBD2 (6 bases). Deletions cut 2 bases from V and 3 bases from J, with 12 bases between. The germline V gene has CDR1 SGHRS and CDR2 YFSETQ. This CDR3 comprises 14 residues. CDR3 bases: TGCGCCAGCAGCTTTTCTGGGAGGAACTACGAGCAGTACTTC. Protein: CASSFSGRNYEQYF.